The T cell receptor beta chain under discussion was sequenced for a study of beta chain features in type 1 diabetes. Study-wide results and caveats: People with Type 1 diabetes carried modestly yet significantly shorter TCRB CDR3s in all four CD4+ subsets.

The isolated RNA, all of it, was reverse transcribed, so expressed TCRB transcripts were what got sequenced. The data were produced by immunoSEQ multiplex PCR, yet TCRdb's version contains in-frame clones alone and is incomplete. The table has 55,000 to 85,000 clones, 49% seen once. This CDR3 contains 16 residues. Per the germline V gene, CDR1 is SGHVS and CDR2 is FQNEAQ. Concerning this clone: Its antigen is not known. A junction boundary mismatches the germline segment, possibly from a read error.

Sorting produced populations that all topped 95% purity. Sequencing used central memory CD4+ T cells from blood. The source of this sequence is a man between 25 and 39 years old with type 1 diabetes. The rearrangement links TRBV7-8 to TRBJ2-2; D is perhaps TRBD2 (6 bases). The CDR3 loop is CASSLSAGRLGGDLFF. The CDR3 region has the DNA TGTGCCAGCAGCCTGTCCGCGGGGCGACTGGGCGGGGATCTGTTTTTT.